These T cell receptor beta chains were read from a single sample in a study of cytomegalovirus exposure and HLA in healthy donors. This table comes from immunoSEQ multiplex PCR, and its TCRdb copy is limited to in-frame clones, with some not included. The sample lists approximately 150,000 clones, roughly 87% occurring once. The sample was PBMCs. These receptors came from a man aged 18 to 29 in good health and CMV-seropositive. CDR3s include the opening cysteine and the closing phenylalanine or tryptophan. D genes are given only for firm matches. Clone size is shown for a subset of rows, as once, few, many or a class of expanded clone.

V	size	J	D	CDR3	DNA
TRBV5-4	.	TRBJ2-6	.	CASSSRGTANVLTF	TGTGCCAGCAGCTCACGCGGAACGGCCAACGTCCTGACTTTC
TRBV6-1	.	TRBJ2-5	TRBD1	CASNGGQGPQETQYF	TGTGCCAGCAATGGAGGACAGGGTCCCCAAGAGACCCAGTACTTC
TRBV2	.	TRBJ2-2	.	CASKIAEVGELFF	TGTGCCAGCAAAATAGCGGAGGTCGGGGAGCTGTTTTTT
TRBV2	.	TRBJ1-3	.	CASSEARSSIGNTIYF	TGTGCCAGCAGTGAAGCGCGCTCTTCCATTGGAAACACCATATATTTT
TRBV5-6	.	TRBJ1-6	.	CASSLRGINSPLHF	TGTGCCAGCAGCTTGCGGGGTATTAATTCACCCCTCCACTTT
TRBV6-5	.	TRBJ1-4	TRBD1	CASSRQGSTNEKLFF	TGTGCCAGCAGTCGACAGGGCTCAACTAATGAAAAACTGTTTTTT
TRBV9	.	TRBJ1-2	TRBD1	CASSVATGDRERYYTF	TGTGCCAGCAGCGTAGCTACAGGGGACAGGGAGAGGTACTACACCTTC
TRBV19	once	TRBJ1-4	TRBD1	CASSFGQGTNEKLFF	TGTGCCAGTAGTTTCGGACAGGGAACTAATGAAAAACTGTTTTTT
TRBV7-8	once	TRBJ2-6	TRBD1	CASSSPGQEAGANVLTF	TGTGCCAGCAGCTCGCCGGGACAGGAGGCTGGGGCCAACGTCCTGACTTTC
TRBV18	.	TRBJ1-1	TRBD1	CASSPGGDRGRNTEAFF	TGTGCCAGCTCACCGGGAGGGGACAGGGGAAGGAACACTGAAGCTTTCTTT
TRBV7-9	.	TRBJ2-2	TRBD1	CASSPGSQGENTGELFF	TGTGCCAGCAGCCCGGGTTCGCAGGGGGAGAACACCGGGGAGCTGTTTTTT
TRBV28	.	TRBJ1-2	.	CASGRAGVHYGYTF	TGTGCCAGCGGTCGGGCAGGGGTTCATTATGGCTACACCTTC